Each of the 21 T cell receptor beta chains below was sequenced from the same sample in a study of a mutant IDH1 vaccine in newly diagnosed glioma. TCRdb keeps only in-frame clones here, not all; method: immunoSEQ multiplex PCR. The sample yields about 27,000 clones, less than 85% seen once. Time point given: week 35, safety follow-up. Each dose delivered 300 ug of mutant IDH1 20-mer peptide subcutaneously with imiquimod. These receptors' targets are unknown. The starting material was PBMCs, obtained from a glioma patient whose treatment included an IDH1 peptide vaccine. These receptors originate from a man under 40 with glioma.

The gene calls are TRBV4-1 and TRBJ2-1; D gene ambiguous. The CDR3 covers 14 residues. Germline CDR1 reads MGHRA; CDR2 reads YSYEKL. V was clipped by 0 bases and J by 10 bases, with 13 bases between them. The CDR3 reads CASSQDVGLREQFF. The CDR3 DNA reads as TGCGCCAGCAGCCAAGATGTAGGGCTCAGGGAGCAGTTCTTC.

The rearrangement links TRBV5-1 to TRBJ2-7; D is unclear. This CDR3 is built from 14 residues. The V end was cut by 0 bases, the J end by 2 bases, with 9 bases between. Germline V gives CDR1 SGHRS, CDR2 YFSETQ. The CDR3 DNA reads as TGCGCCAGCAGCTTGGCTCGGTCTACCTACGAGCAGTACTTC. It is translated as CASSLARSTYEQYF.

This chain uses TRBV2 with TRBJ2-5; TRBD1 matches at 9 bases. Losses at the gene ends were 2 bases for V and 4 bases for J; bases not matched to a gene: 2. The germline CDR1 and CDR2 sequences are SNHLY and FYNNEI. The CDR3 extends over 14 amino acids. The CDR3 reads CASSEQDRGETQYF. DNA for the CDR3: TGTGCCAGCAGTGAACAGGACAGGGGAGAGACCCAGTACTTC.

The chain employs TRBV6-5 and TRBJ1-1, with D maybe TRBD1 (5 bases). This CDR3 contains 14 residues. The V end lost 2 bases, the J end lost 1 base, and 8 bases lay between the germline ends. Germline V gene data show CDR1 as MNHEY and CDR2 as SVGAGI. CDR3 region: CASSYTGTNTEAFF. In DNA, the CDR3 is TGTGCCAGCAGTTACACAGGCACGAACACTGAAGCTTTCTTT.

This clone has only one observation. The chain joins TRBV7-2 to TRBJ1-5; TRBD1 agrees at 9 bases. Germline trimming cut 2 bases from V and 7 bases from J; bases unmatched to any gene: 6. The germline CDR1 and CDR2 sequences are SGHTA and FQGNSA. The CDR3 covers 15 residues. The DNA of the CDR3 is TGTGCCAGCAGCTTAATGGGACAGGGTTTGCAGCCCCAGCATTTT. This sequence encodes CASSLMGQGLQPQHF.

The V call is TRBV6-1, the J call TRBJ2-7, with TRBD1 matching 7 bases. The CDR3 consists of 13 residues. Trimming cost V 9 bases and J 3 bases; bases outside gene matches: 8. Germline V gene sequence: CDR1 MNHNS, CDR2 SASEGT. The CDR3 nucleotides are TGTGCCAGGGCACAGGGGTCGGGCTACGAGCAGTACTTC. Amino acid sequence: CARAQGSGYEQYF.

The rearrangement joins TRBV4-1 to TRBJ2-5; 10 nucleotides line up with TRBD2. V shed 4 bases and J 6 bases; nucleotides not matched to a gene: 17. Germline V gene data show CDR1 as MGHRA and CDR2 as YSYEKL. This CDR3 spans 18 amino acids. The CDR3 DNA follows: TGCGCCAGCAGCCCGACCCCTCCCGGAGCGGGAGGGCAGCAGACCCAGTACTTC. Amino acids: CASSPTPPGAGGQQTQYF.

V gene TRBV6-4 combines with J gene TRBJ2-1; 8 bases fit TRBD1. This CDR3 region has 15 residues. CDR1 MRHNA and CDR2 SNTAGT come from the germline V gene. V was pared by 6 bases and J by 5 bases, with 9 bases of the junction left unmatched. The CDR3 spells CASSVRQGWNNEQFF. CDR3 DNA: TGTGCCAGCAGCGTCAGACAGGGGTGGAACAATGAGCAGTTCTTC.

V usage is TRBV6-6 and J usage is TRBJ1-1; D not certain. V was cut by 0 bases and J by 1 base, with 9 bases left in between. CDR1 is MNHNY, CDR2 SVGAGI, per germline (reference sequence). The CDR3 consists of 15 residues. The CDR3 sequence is CASSYSEGRNTEAFF. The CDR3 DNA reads TGTGCCAGCAGTTACTCCGAAGGGAGGAACACTGAAGCTTTCTTT.

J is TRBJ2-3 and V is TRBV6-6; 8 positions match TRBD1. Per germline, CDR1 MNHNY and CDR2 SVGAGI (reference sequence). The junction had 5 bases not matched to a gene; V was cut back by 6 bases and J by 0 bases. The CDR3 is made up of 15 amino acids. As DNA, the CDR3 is TGTGCCAGCAGCATGGGACAGGCTAGCACAGATACGCAGTATTTT. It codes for CASSMGQASTDTQYF.

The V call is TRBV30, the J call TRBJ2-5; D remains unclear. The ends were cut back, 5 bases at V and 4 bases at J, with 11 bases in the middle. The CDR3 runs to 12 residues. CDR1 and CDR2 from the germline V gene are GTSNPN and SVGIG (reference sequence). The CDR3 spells CAWHRDGETQYF. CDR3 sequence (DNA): TGTGCCTGGCATCGAGACGGAGAGACCCAGTACTTC.

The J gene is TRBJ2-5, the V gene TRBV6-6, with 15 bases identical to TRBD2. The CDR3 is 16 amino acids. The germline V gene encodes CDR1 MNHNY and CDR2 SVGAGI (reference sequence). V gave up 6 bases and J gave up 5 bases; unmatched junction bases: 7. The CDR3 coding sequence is TGTGCCAGCAGACCTGGACTAGCGGGAGGGTGGGAGACCCAGTACTTC. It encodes CASRPGLAGGWETQYF.

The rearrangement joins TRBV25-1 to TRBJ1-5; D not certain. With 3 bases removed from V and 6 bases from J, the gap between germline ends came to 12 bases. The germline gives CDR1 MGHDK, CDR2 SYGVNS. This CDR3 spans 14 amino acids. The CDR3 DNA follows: TGTGCCAGCAGTGACCACGAACGGGCTCAGCCCCAGCATTTT. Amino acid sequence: CASSDHERAQPQHF.

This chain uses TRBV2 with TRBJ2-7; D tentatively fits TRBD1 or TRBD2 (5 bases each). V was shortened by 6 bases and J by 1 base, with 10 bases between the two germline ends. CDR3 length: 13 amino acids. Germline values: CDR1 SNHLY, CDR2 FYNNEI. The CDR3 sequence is CASRPGPSYEQYF. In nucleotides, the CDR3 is TGTGCCAGCAGGCCGGGACCTTCCTACGAGCAGTACTTC.

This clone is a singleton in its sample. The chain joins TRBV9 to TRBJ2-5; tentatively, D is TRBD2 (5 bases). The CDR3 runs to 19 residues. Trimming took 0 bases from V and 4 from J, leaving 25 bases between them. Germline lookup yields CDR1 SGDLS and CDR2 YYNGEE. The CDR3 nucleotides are TGTGCCAGCAGCGTAGGGAGGTGGTCTAGTATCTCGGCGGGAGAGACCCAGTACTTC. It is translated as CASSVGRWSSISAGETQYF.

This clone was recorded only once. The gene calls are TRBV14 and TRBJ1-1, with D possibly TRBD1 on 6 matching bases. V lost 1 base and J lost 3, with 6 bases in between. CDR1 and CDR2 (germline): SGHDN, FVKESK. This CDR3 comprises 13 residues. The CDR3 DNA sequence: TGTGCCAGCAGCCAAGCAGGGGACACTGAAGCTTTCTTT. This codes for CASSQAGDTEAFF.

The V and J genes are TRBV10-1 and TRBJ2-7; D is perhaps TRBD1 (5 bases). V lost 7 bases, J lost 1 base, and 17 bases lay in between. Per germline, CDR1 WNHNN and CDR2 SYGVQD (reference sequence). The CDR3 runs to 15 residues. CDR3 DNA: TGCGCCAGCACTCGAAGGGGTACCGGATCCTACGAGCAGTACTTC. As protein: CASTRRGTGSYEQYF.

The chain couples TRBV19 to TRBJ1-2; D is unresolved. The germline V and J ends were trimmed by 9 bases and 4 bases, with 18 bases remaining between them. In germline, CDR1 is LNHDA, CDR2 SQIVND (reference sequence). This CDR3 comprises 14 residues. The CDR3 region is CASHPGGERYGYTF. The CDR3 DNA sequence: TGTGCCAGCCACCCAGGTGGGGAGCGCTATGGCTACACCTTC.

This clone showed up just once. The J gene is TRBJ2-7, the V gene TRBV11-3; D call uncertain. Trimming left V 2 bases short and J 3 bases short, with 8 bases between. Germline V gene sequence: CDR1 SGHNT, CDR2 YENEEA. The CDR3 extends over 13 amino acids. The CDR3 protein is CASSLSPLYEQYF. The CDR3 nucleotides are TGTGCCAGCAGCTTATCCCCCCTCTACGAGCAGTACTTC.

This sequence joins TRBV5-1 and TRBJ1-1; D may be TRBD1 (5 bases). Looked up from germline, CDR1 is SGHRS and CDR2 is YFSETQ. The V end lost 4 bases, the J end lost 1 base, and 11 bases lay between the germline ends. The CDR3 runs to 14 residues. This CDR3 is CASSADSWNTEAFF. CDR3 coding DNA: TGCGCCAGCAGCGCCGACAGTTGGAACACTGAAGCTTTCTTT. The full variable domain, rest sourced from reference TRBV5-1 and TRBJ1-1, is KAGVTQTPRYLIKTRGQQVTLSCSPISGHRSVSWYQQTPGQGLQFLFEYFSETQRNKGNFPGRFSGRQFSNSRSEMNVSTLELGDSALYLCASSADSWNTEAFFGQGTRLTVV.

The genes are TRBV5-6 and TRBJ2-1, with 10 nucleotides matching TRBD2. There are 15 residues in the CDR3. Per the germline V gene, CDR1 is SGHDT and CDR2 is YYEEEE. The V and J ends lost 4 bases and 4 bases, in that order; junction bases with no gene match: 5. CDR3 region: CASSPGLAVYNEQFF. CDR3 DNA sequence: TGTGCCAGCAGCCCCGGACTAGCGGTTTACAATGAGCAGTTCTTC.